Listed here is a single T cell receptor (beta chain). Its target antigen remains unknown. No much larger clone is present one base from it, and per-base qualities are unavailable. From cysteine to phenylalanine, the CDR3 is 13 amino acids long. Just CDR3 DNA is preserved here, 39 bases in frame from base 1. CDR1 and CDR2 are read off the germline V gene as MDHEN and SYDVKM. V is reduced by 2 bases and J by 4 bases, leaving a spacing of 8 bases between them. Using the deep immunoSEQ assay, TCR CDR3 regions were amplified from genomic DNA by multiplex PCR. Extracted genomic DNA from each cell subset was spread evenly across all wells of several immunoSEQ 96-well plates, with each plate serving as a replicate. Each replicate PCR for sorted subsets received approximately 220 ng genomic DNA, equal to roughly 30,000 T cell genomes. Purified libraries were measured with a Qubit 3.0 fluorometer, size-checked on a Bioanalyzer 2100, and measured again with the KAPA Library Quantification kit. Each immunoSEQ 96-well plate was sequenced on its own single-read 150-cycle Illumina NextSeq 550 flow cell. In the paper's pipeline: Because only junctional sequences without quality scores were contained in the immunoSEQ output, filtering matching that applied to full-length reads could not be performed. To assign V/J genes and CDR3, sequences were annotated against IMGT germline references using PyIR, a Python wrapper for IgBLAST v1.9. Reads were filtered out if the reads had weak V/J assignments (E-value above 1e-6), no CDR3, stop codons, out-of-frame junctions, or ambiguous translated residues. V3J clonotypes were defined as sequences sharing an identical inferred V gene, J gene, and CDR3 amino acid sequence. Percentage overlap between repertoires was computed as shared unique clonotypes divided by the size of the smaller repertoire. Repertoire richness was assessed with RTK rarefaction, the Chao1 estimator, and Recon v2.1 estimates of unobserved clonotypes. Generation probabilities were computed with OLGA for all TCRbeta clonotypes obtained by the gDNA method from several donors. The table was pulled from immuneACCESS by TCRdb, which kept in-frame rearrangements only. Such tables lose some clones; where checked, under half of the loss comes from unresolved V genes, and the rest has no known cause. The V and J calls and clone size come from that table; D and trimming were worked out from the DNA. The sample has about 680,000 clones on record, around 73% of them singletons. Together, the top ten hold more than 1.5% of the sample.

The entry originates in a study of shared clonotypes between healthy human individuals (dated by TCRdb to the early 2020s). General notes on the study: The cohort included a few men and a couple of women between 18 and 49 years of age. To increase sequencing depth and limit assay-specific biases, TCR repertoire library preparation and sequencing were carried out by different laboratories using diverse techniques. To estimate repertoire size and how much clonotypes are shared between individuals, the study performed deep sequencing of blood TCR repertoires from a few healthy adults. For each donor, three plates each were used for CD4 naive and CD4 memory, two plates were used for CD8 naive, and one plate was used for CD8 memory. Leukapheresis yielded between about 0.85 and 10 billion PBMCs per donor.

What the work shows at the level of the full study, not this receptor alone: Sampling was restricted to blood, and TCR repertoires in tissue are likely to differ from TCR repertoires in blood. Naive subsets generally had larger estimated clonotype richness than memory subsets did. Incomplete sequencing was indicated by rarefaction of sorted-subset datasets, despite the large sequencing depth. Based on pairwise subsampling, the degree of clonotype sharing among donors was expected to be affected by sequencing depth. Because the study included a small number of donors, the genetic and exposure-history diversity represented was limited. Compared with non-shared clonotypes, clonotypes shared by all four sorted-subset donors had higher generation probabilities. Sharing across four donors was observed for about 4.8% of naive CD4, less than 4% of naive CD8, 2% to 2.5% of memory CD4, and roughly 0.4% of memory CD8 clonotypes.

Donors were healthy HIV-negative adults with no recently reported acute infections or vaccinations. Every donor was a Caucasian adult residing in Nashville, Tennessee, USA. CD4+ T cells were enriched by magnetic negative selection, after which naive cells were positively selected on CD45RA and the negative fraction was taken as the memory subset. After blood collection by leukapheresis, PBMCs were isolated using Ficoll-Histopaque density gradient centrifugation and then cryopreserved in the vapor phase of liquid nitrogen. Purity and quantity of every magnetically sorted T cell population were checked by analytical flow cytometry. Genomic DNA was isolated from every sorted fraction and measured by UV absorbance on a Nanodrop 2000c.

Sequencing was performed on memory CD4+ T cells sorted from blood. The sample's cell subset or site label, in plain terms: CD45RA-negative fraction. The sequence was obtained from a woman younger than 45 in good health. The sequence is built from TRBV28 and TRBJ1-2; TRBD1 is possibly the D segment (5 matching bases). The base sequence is TGTGCCAGCAGTTTAGGGAGGGGCTATGGCTACACCTTC. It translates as CASSLGRGYGYTF.